The 27 T cell receptor beta chains reported below all come from one sample, sequenced in a study of blood T cell repertoires in COVID-19. TCRdb's table, derived via immunoSEQ multiplex PCR, lists solely in-frame clones and lacks some. Of about 71,000 clones listed, roughly 84% are singletons. Input material: peripheral blood. The receptors shown here come from a young man with COVID-19, enrolled during active disease.

The J gene is TRBJ2-3, the V gene TRBV9; D unclear. The V and J ends lost 3 bases and 3 bases respectively, with 2 bases between them. Per the germline V gene, CDR1 is SGDLS and CDR2 is YYNGEE. The CDR3 length is 11 residues. This CDR3 is CASSATDTQYF. In DNA, the CDR3 is TGTGCCAGCAGCGCGACAGATACGCAGTATTTT.

The J gene is TRBJ1-4, the V gene TRBV28; 7 bases map to TRBD1. The CDR3 consists of 15 residues. The junction had 10 bases not matched to a gene; V was cut back by 5 bases and J by 7 bases. Germline V gene lookup returns CDR1 MDHEN and CDR2 SYDVKM. For the CDR3, the DNA is TGTGCCAGCAGTCCCCCGACAGGGTGGAGTGAAAAACTGTTTTTT. Translating gives CASSPPTGWSEKLFF.

The CDR3 loop is CASSTGGGQSNTEAFF. In nucleotides, the CDR3 is TGTGCCAGCAGCACCGGAGGTGGGCAGAGCAACACTGAAGCTTTCTTT. This chain links TRBV5-4 with TRBJ1-1, with D unclear. V lost 4 bases, J lost 2 bases, and 18 bases lay in between. The germline V gene has CDR1 SGHNT and CDR2 YYREEE (reference sequence). The CDR3 length is 16 residues.

This chain's CDR3 is CASSQELANTEAFF. CDR3 DNA sequence: TGCGCCAGCAGCCAAGAGTTGGCGAACACTGAAGCTTTCTTT. The chain recombines TRBV4-3 with TRBJ1-1; D is unclear. From germline, CDR1 is LGHNA and CDR2 YSLEER. The CDR3 extends over 14 amino acids. V was clipped by 0 bases and J by 1 base, with 6 bases between them.

This clone has ten or more counts. This chain connects TRBV27 to TRBJ1-2; 10 bases line up with TRBD1. The V gene's germline CDR1 is MNHEY and CDR2 SMNVEV (reference sequence). The trim removed 6 bases at V and 4 bases at J, leaving 2 bases unmatched. The CDR3 is made up of 13 amino acids. The CDR3 sequence: CASSWTGGYGYTF. In DNA, the CDR3 is TGTGCCAGCAGCTGGACAGGGGGCTATGGCTACACCTTC.

The chain joins TRBV9 to TRBJ2-7; 14 nucleotides align to TRBD2. The CDR3 runs to 18 residues. CDR1 is SGDLS, CDR2 YYNGEE, per germline. The J segment lost 4 bases and the V segment lost 0 bases, leaving 9 bases of the junction unmatched. The CDR3 nucleotides read TGTGCCAGCAGCGTAGGAGGGACTAGCGGGAGTAGTTGGTACGAGCAGTACTTC. It is translated as CASSVGGTSGSSWYEQYF.

This chain joins TRBV28 and TRBJ1-2; 8 bases line up with TRBD1. The CDR3 runs to 16 residues. With V trimmed by 5 bases and J by 8 bases, 16 bases remained unmatched. The germline gives CDR1 MDHEN, CDR2 SYDVKM. The CDR3 loop is CASSLRTGLKFGGYTF. CDR3 DNA: TGTGCCAGCAGTCTGCGGACAGGGTTGAAGTTCGGAGGCTACACCTTC.

The V gene is TRBV7-9, the J gene TRBJ2-3; a possible D gene is TRBD1 (6 bases). This CDR3 has 13 residues. V was pared by 8 bases and J by 6 bases, with 15 bases between. Germline CDR1 and CDR2: SEHNR and FQNEAQ (reference sequence). This CDR3 is CASEQGRFDTQYF. The CDR3 DNA is TGTGCCAGCGAGCAGGGGCGGTTTGATACGCAGTATTTT.

V is TRBV7-9 and J is TRBJ2-5, with 7 bases that match TRBD1. Germline CDR1 and CDR2: SEHNR and FQNEAQ (reference sequence). The J segment lost 0 bases and the V segment lost 4 bases, leaving 5 bases of the junction unmatched. The length of the CDR3 is 15 residues. Here the CDR3 DNA reads TGTGCCAGCAGCTCCACCGGGACAGACCAAGAGACCCAGTACTTC. Translation: CASSSTGTDQETQYF.

The J gene is TRBJ1-5, the V gene TRBV11-3; possible D gene TRBD1, 6 bases. Per the germline V gene, CDR1 is SGHNT and CDR2 is YENEEA. V gave up 4 bases and J gave up 5 bases, with 9 bases separating them. The CDR3 is made up of 13 amino acids. The CDR3 reads CASSSGADQPQHF. CDR3 bases: TGTGCCAGCAGCTCAGGGGCGGATCAGCCCCAGCATTTT.

The chain carries TRBV29-1 and TRBJ2-7, with D possibly TRBD1 on 6 matching bases. This CDR3 is built from 12 residues. Germline V gene lookup returns CDR1 SQVTM and CDR2 ANQGSEA. The ends were cut back, 7 bases at V and 1 base at J, with 11 bases in the middle. The DNA for the CDR3 is TGCAGCGCCCGGGACACATCCTACGAGCAGTACTTC. Protein product: CSARDTSYEQYF.

DNA of the CDR3: TGTGCCAGCAGCCCGCGAGGGTTTGGGTCCGCGGTGAACACTGAAGCTTTCTTT. It encodes CASSPRGFGSAVNTEAFF. The chain is built from TRBV7-3 and TRBJ1-1, with D uncertain. The CDR3 is 18 residues long. The germline CDR1 and CDR2 sequences are SGHTA and FQGTGA. Trimming cost V 5 bases and J 0 bases, with 22 bases left between them.

This sequence joins TRBV30 and TRBJ1-4; D is perhaps TRBD1 (6 bases). V shed 2 bases and J shed 7 bases, with 14 bases lying between them. CDR1 GTSNPN and CDR2 SVGIG come from the germline V gene (reference sequence). CDR3 size: 14 residues. In DNA form, the CDR3 reads TGTGCCTGGAGTAAACAGGGTGGGGGTGAAAAACTGTTTTTT. It translates to CAWSKQGGGEKLFF.

The chain employs TRBV14 and TRBJ1-1; 7 nucleotides match TRBD1. Germline values: CDR1 SGHDN, CDR2 FVKESK. This CDR3 has 15 residues. Germline trimming cut 2 bases from V and 9 bases from J; bases unmatched to any gene: 12. CDR3 coding DNA: TGTGCCAGCAGCCAACAGGGGGTAGTCGGAGCTCAAGCTTTCTTT. Its translation is CASSQQGVVGAQAFF.

The chain employs TRBV2 and TRBJ2-5; no definite D call. The CDR3 spans 11 residues. V lost 3 bases to trimming and J lost 4 bases, with 3 bases between them. Looked up from germline, CDR1 is SNHLY and CDR2 is FYNNEI. CDR3 residues: CASSDRETQYF. The CDR3 nucleotides read TGTGCCAGCAGTGATCGAGAGACCCAGTACTTC.

In regard to this clone: Other nucleotide sequences from this sample produce the same CDR3. V is TRBV11-3 and J is TRBJ2-5; TRBD2 might be the D (5 bases). V lost 2 bases, J lost 3 bases, and 7 bases lay in between. Germline-derived CDR1 and CDR2 are SGHNT and YENEEA. The CDR3 has 13 residues. Here the CDR3 reads CASSLTGKETQYF. DNA of the CDR3: TGTGCCAGCAGCTTAACGGGGAAAGAGACCCAGTACTTC. Together with reference TRBV11-3 and TRBJ2-5, the CDR3 gives the full variable domain: EAGVVQSPRYKIIEKKQPVAFWCNPISGHNTLYWYLQNLGQGPELLIRYENEEAVDDSQLPKDRFSAERLKGVDSTLKIQPAELGDSAVYLCASSLTGKETQYFGPGTRLLVL.

The chain recombines TRBV5-3 with TRBJ2-1; the match to TRBD2 covers 13 bases. TRBV5-3 is placed among ORFs of uncertain function. This CDR3 region has 15 residues. V lost 1 base and J lost 8; bases outside the gene matches: 3. The CDR3 region is CARSLQLAGGYEQFF. The CDR3 coding sequence is TGTGCCAGAAGCTTGCAACTAGCGGGAGGGTATGAGCAGTTCTTC.

The chain links TRBV6-2 or TRBV6-3 to TRBJ2-3; possible D gene TRBD2, 5 bases. Germline-derived CDR1 and CDR2 are MNHEY and SVGEGT. V was pared by 5 bases and J by 2 bases, with 14 bases between. The length of the CDR3 is 15 residues. The CDR3 DNA reads as TGTGCCAGCAGTCGATGGCCCGGGGTCACAGATACGCAGTATTTT. It codes for CASSRWPGVTDTQYF.

The J gene is TRBJ2-1, the V gene TRBV6-2 or TRBV6-3, with TRBD1 matching 11 bases. V dropped 5 bases and J dropped 8; count of bases not matched to a gene: 8. The CDR3 is made up of 15 amino acids. CDR1 and CDR2 (germline): MNHEY, SVGEGT. In DNA form, the CDR3 reads TGTGCCAGCAGTCTGGGACAGGGGGGCGCGGATGAGCAGTTCTTC. This translates into CASSLGQGGADEQFF.

The chain couples TRBV3-1 (or the pseudogene TRBV3-2) to TRBJ2-1; 9 bases match TRBD2. Trimming at V came to 1 base and at J to 7 bases, leaving 14 bases not matched to a gene. The CDR3 totals 18 residues. Germline V CDR1 and CDR2: LGHDT, YNNKEL (reference sequence). CDR3 in amino acids: CASSQGFSRTSVRNEQFF. CDR3 coding DNA: TGTGCCAGCAGCCAAGGGTTTAGTCGGACTAGCGTACGAAATGAGCAGTTCTTC.

The CDR3 loop reads CASCTLGQGTQPQHF. The CDR3 region has the DNA TGTGCCAGTTGCACCTTGGGACAGGGCACTCAGCCCCAGCATTTT. The chain recombines TRBV19 with TRBJ1-5, with TRBD1 matching 9 bases. The CDR3 loop spans 15 amino acids. Per the germline V gene, CDR1 is LNHDA and CDR2 is SQIVND (reference sequence). V was pared by 8 bases and J by 6 bases, with 11 bases of the junction left unmatched.

The gene calls are TRBV28 and TRBJ2-2; possible D gene TRBD1, 6 bases. The CDR3 extends over 14 amino acids. The germline V gene encodes CDR1 MDHEN and CDR2 SYDVKM. Trimming stripped 2 bases from V and 6 bases from J, with 10 bases between. CDR3 in amino acids: CASSLPGASGELFF. CDR3 nucleotides: TGTGCCAGCAGTTTACCAGGGGCGTCCGGGGAGCTGTTTTTT.

This chain uses TRBV10-3 with TRBJ1-1; no clear D gene. There are 14 residues in the CDR3. Trimming stripped 0 bases from V and 6 bases from J, with 11 bases between. The germline gives CDR1 ENHRY, CDR2 SYGVKD. CDR3 loop: CAISESTGFSEAFF. DNA of the CDR3: TGTGCCATCAGTGAGTCGACCGGGTTTTCTGAAGCTTTCTTT.

V gene TRBV9 combines with J gene TRBJ1-2; perhaps TRBD1 as D (6 bases). This CDR3 region has 15 residues. Germline lookup yields CDR1 SGDLS and CDR2 YYNGEE. The V gene lost 1 base and the J gene lost 5 bases, with 15 bases spanning the gap. CDR3 sequence reads: CASSVFGAGAYGYTF. Written as DNA, the CDR3 is TGTGCCAGCAGCGTATTCGGGGCAGGGGCTTATGGCTACACCTTC.

This clone was observed a handful of times. The J gene is TRBJ2-6, the V gene TRBV15; 7 positions agree with TRBD1. After removal of 6 bases from V and 4 bases from J, the junction contained 12 bases not matched to a gene. The germline V gene encodes CDR1 LNHNV and CDR2 YYDKDF (reference sequence). CDR3 length equals 17 residues. In nucleotides, the CDR3 is TGTGCCACCAGTCCAACCATTGGGACAGCCGGGGCCAACGTCCTGACTTTC. Translated: CATSPTIGTAGANVLTF. The complete variable domain, with remaining parts taken from reference TRBV15 and TRBJ2-6, reads DAMVIQNPRYQVTQFGKPVTLSCSQTLNHNVMYWYQQKSSQAPKLLFHYYDKDFNNEADTPDNFQSRRPNTSFCFLDIRSPGLGDTAMYLCATSPTIGTAGANVLTFGAGSRLTVL.

This clone turned up a few times. The rearrangement links TRBV7-9 to TRBJ1-1; no definite D call. Trimming stripped 11 bases from V and 4 bases from J, with 11 bases between. Germline V gene lookup returns CDR1 SEHNR and CDR2 FQNEAQ (reference sequence). The CDR3 has 11 residues. The CDR3 loop is CASIRGTEAFF. In nucleotides, the CDR3 is TGTGCCTCCATACGGGGCACTGAAGCTTTCTTT.

The rearrangement uses TRBV6-6 and TRBJ2-6; D possibly corresponds to TRBD2 (7 bases). The CDR3 has 18 amino acids. Deletions cut 5 bases from V and 0 bases from J, with 17 bases between. In germline, CDR1 is MNHNY, CDR2 SVGAGI (reference sequence). CDR3 bases: TGTGCCAGCAGTCCTATGGAGGGGGGGCCCTCTGGGGCCAACGTCCTGACTTTC. Its translation is CASSPMEGGPSGANVLTF.